These 13 T cell receptor beta chains originate from one sample sequenced in a study of blood T cell repertoires in COVID-19. Here immunoSEQ multiplex PCR was the method, and the copy in TCRdb shows in-frame clones only, minus some. Among under 150,000 clones listed, roughly 79% were seen once. Sequencing was carried out using peripheral blood. These receptors were taken from a man of 80 years or more with acute or convalescent COVID-19.

The V call is TRBV18, the J call TRBJ2-1; 9 nucleotides match TRBD1. The germline CDR1 and CDR2 sequences are KGHSH and LQKENI. Trimming removed 6 bases from V and 3 bases from J; junction bases left unmatched: 6. The CDR3 has 15 residues. The CDR3 protein is CASSDQGQGYNEQFF. The CDR3 nucleotides are TGTGCCAGCTCGGACCAGGGACAGGGCTACAATGAGCAGTTCTTC.

This clone has only a few counts. The chain uses TRBV27 and TRBJ2-1, with 15 bases aligning to TRBD2. Germline V gene data show CDR1 as MNHEY and CDR2 as SMNVEV (reference sequence). This CDR3 contains 18 residues. V was clipped by 3 bases and J by 7 bases; unmatched bases: 10. The CDR3 nucleotides read TGTGCCAGCAGTTTCCTCAGGACTAGCGGGGGGGCCTTTAATGAGCAGTTCTTC. Protein product: CASSFLRTSGGAFNEQFF.

The J gene is TRBJ1-2, the V gene TRBV3-1 (or the pseudogene TRBV3-2); 7 bases are shared with TRBD1. The CDR3 sequence is 15 residues long. V gave up 5 bases and J gave up 2 bases; unmatched junction bases: 8. Germline V gene data show CDR1 as LGHDT and CDR2 as YNNKEL (reference sequence). DNA for the CDR3: TGTGCCAGCAGCACGGGACAGATAATAAACTATGGCTACACCTTC. Amino acids: CASSTGQIINYGYTF.

This clone was detected many times. The chain has TRBV14 and TRBJ1-2; 8 bases map to TRBD1. V lost 2 bases, J lost 7 bases, and 9 bases stayed unmatched. The V gene's germline CDR1 is SGHDN and CDR2 FVKESK. The CDR3 consists of 15 residues. The CDR3 loop reads CASSQRGRGRGGYTF. The CDR3 nucleotides are TGTGCCAGCAGCCAACGTGGCAGGGGGCGAGGTGGCTACACCTTC. Looking up the rest from reference TRBV14 and TRBJ1-2 gives the full variable domain: EAGVTQFPSHSVIEKGQTVTLRCDPISGHDNLYWYRRVMGKEIKFLLHFVKESKQDESGMPNNRFLAERTGGTYSTLKVQPAELEDSGVYFCASSQRGRGRGGYTFGSGTRLTVV.

This chain links TRBV5-4 with TRBJ1-1, with TRBD1 as a possible D gene (6 bases). The germline CDR1 and CDR2 sequences are SGHNT and YYREEE (reference sequence). The CDR3 loop spans 15 amino acids. V lost 5 bases and J lost 1, with 15 bases in between. CDR3 sequence: CASRRGGQRNTEAFF. The CDR3 DNA reads TGTGCCAGCAGGCGAGGCGGACAGAGGAACACTGAAGCTTTCTTT.

V gene TRBV19 combines with J gene TRBJ1-3; tentatively, D is TRBD1 (5 bases). This CDR3 comprises 13 residues. Germline values: CDR1 LNHDA, CDR2 SQIVND (reference sequence). V lost 3 bases and J lost 11, with 14 bases in between. CDR3 protein: CASSIPQGRAIYF. In nucleotides, the CDR3 is TGTGCCAGTAGTATCCCCCAGGGCCGCGCCATATATTTT.

The V gene is TRBV5-4, the J gene TRBJ2-5, with a possible D match to TRBD1 (6 bases). The CDR3 runs to 14 residues. Deletions cut 4 bases from V and 4 bases from J, with 14 bases between. Germline CDR1 reads SGHNT; CDR2 reads YYREEE (reference sequence). CDR3 protein: CASSPPGAGETQYF. Here the CDR3 DNA reads TGTGCCAGCAGCCCCCCAGGGGCAGGAGAGACCCAGTACTTC.

This rearrangement joins TRBV4-1 to TRBJ2-3, with 8 bases matching TRBD2. Germline V gene sequence: CDR1 MGHRA, CDR2 YSYEKL. The ends lost 5 bases at V and 5 bases at J; junction bases unmatched: 6. The CDR3 is 14 amino acids. CDR3 residues: CASSFGGAIDTQYF. The CDR3 nucleotides are TGCGCCAGCAGCTTCGGGGGGGCCATAGATACGCAGTATTTT.

This clone is a singleton in its sample. The genes are TRBV18 and TRBJ2-2; D perhaps matches TRBD1 (6 bases). Trimming took 3 bases from V and 5 from J, leaving 7 bases between them. The CDR3 extends over 13 amino acids. From germline, CDR1 is KGHSH and CDR2 LQKENI. CDR3 sequence: CASSPGQTGELFF. The CDR3 DNA is TGTGCCAGCTCACCCGGACAGACCGGGGAGCTGTTTTTT.

The chain has TRBV2 and TRBJ2-3; D not certain. The CDR3 covers 12 residues. Germline V CDR1 and CDR2: SNHLY, FYNNEI. V was pared by 5 bases and J by 4 bases, with 7 bases between. The CDR3 reads CASSLMSDTQYF. The CDR3 nucleotides read TGTGCCAGCAGTCTAATGTCAGATACGCAGTATTTT.

Worth noting for this clone: The sample contains more than one DNA sequence encoding this CDR3. The genes are TRBV19 and TRBJ1-2, with TRBD1 as a possible D gene (6 bases). Germline values: CDR1 LNHDA, CDR2 SQIVND (reference sequence). The CDR3 is made up of 13 amino acids. V gave up 3 bases and J gave up 5 bases, with 10 bases separating them. CDR3: CASSIGRGYGYTF. CDR3 bases: TGTGCCAGTAGTATTGGCAGGGGATATGGCTACACCTTC.

The rearrangement links TRBV7-2 to TRBJ2-3; 7 bases fit TRBD1. V lost 4 bases to trimming and J lost 4 bases; unmatched junction nucleotides: 8. CDR1 is SGHTA, CDR2 FQGNSA, per germline. This CDR3 is 15 amino acids long. Here the CDR3 DNA reads TGTGCCAGCAGCTCCCAAAGGGGGCGATCAGATACGCAGTATTTT. It specifies CASSSQRGRSDTQYF.

The chain couples TRBV21-1 to TRBJ2-3; the table's D call TRBD2 went unverified against the DNA. TRBV21-1 has pseudogene status. The CDR3 runs to 17 residues. CDR3 sequence (DNA): TGTGCCAGCAGCAAAGAGTCGCACCCCCATGGAGAGGATACGCAGTATTTT. As protein: CASSKESHPHGEDTQYF.